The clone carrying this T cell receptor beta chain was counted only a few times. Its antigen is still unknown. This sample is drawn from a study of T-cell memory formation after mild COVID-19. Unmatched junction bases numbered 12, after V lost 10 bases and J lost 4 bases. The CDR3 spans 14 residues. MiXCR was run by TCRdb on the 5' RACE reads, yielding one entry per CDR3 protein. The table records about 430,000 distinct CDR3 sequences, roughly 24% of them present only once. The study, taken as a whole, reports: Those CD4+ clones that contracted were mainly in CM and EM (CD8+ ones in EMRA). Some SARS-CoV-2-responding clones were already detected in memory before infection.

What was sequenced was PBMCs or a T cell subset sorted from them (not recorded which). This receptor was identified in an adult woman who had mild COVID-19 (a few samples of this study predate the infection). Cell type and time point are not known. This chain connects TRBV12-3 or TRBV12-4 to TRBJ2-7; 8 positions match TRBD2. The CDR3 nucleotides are TGTGCCACCTCCCGGGGGGGCGACGGGTACGAGCAGTACTTC. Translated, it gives CATSRGGDGYEQYF.